This is a list of T cell receptor beta chains from one sample in a study of shared clonotypes between healthy human individuals. The repertoire was sequenced with immunoSEQ multiplex PCR; TCRdb's copy has only in-frame clones and lacks some. The sample yields under 600,000 clones, 60% to 80% seen once. Sequencing was carried out using PBMCs. These receptors came from a woman aged 40 to 50 in good health. Some clones in this sample may be carry-over from other donors' samples. The CDR3 runs from the conserved cysteine through the conserved F or W. The D gene is left open where the match is weak.

D gene | V gene | CDR3 protein
- | TRBV19 | CASSNRPFSGNTIYF
- | TRBV5-8 | CASSLNHWQYF
- | TRBV13 | CASSLWPQSEKLFF
TRBD2 | TRBV7-2 | CASSPVAGSTYNEQFF
TRBD2 | TRBV6-4 | CASSEGLAGDEQFF
TRBD2 | TRBV9 | CASSVGGSGSYNEQFF
- | TRBV6-4 | CASRTNTGGTEAFF
TRBD1 | TRBV5-1 | CASSSRRTGSIDTQYF
- | TRBV30 | CAWSGGQVREKLFF
TRBD2 | TRBV2 | CASSISAGGETQYF
- | TRBV2 | CASSDKGVTYEQYF
TRBD2 | TRBV9 | CASSVGEGLIDTQYF
TRBD2 | TRBV7-3 | CASSSDGTMVGEQYF
- | TRBV25-1 | CASSDWGTGELFF
TRBD2 | TRBV10-3 | CAISETGTSASDTQYF
TRBD1 | TRBV28 | CATNLGQALDNQPQHF
TRBD2 | TRBV2 | CASSLLAGNTDTQYF
- | TRBV4-2 | CASSQETGLGPYEQYF
TRBD2 | TRBV7-2 | CASSFTSGSSDTQYF
- | TRBV11-3 | CASSLDRGTGELFF
- | TRBV7-2 | CASSLETTILLSYNEQFF
- | TRBV25-1 | CASRSPQGSGANVLTF
- | TRBV6-5 | CASAYNRVPESQYF
TRBD1 | TRBV11-2 | CASSGGSGQGRHEQYF
- | TRBV11-1 | CASSFHSGGYTF
- | TRBV5-1 | CASSSSGSTGNTIYF
- | TRBV7-9 | CASSLTGPGANVLTF
- | TRBV27 | CASSYLAKPYEQYF
TRBD2 | TRBV25-1 | CASAAGGSTDTQYF
TRBD1 | TRBV2 | CASRSRGSQDTQYF
TRBD1 | TRBV27 | CASSWDRFRETQYF
TRBD1 | TRBV5-6 | CASSLGTGRSNTEAFF
TRBD2 | TRBV2 | CASRPTSGISYEQYF
- | TRBV4-2 | CASSQAASEDTQYF
- | TRBV18 | CASSPLTAANTEAFF
- | TRBV30 | CAWSIYSNQPQHF
- | TRBV21-1 | CASSKEAGMYEQYF
- | TRBV2 | CASRRTKGGNTIYF
- | TRBV5-6 | CASSTRTGSETQYF
TRBD2 | TRBV28 | CASSPGLAITYEQYF
TRBD1 | TRBV6-5 | CASSLQGVAYNEQFF
TRBD2 | TRBV11-1 | CASSFGGLAGSEQYF
- | TRBV10-2 | CASLGASEGAFF
TRBD1 | TRBV7-6 | CASSTRTGGYYGYTF
TRBD1 | TRBV29-1 | CSVERDRGSYEQYF
- | TRBV6-1 | CASGSNTEAFF
- | TRBV5-1 | CASSLTSGFAGELFF
- | TRBV7-9 | CASSLSGSHNEQFF
- | TRBV2 | CASRQGPGYEKLFF
TRBD1 | TRBV6-5 | CASSANRGGEKLFF
- | TRBV7-8 | CASSLQGGNIQYF
TRBD1 | TRBV30 | CAWSKGQGPYEQYF
- | TRBV7-3 | CASSSSPNQPQHF
- | TRBV5-1 | CASSLEGGGNQPQHF